This is a list of T cell receptor beta chains from one sample in a study of blood T cell repertoires in COVID-19. Libraries were prepared by immunoSEQ multiplex PCR; TCRdb keeps only in-frame clonotypes and omits some of them. This sample has 65,000 to 75,000 clones, with approximately 78% found just once. The specimen sequenced was peripheral blood. Every receptor here comes from a human donor in a cohort sampled during active COVID-19. CDR3s include the opening cysteine and the closing phenylalanine or tryptophan. D genes are given only for firm matches. Clone size is not always given. Where it is, it says once, few, many or a class for expanded clones.

d_call: -; v_call: TRBV4-2; clone_size: -; j_call: TRBJ1-3; cdr3_aa: CASSQDEGIVGNTIYF; cdr3_nt: TGTGCCAGCAGCCAAGATGAGGGTATAGTCGGAAACACCATATATTTT
d_call: -; v_call: TRBV6-1; clone_size: few; j_call: TRBJ1-2; cdr3_aa: CASSEALAANYGYTF; cdr3_nt: TGTGCCAGCAGTGAAGCCTTAGCGGCTAACTATGGCTACACCTTC
d_call: TRBD1; v_call: TRBV10-3; clone_size: once; j_call: TRBJ1-6; cdr3_aa: CATDRGIRDNSPLHF; cdr3_nt: TGTGCCACCGACAGGGGGATAAGGGATAATTCACCCCTCCACTTT
d_call: -; v_call: TRBV4-2; clone_size: -; j_call: TRBJ1-2; cdr3_aa: CASSGGYGYTF; cdr3_nt: TGTGCCAGCTCGGGTGGTTATGGCTACACCTTC
d_call: TRBD1; v_call: TRBV28; clone_size: -; j_call: TRBJ1-1; cdr3_aa: CASPGTGVLNTEAFF; cdr3_nt: TGTGCCAGCCCCGGGACAGGGGTTTTGAACACTGAAGCTTTCTTT
d_call: TRBD2; v_call: TRBV11-2; clone_size: -; j_call: TRBJ2-7; cdr3_aa: CASGPWGGWDYEQYF; cdr3_nt: TGTGCCAGCGGTCCTTGGGGGGGGTGGGATTACGAGCAGTACTTC
d_call: TRBD2; v_call: TRBV9; clone_size: -; j_call: TRBJ2-3; cdr3_aa: CASSEGTSGDTQYF; cdr3_nt: TGTGCCAGCAGCGAGGGGACTAGCGGGGATACGCAGTATTTT
d_call: -; v_call: TRBV2; clone_size: -; j_call: TRBJ2-6; cdr3_aa: CASSDRRGANVLTF; cdr3_nt: TGTGCCAGCAGTGACCGGAGGGGGGCCAACGTCCTGACTTTC
d_call: -; v_call: TRBV9; clone_size: -; j_call: TRBJ1-3; cdr3_aa: CASSPYGGSGNTIYF; cdr3_nt: TGTGCCAGCAGCCCCTACGGAGGCTCCGGAAACACCATATATTTT
d_call: TRBD1; v_call: TRBV7-2; clone_size: few; j_call: TRBJ2-5; cdr3_aa: CASSGDRGRETQYF; cdr3_nt: TGTGCCAGCAGCGGTGACAGGGGTCGGGAGACCCAGTACTTC
d_call: TRBD2; v_call: TRBV5-5; clone_size: once; j_call: TRBJ2-4; cdr3_aa: CASSLGSERDSLYIQYF; cdr3_nt: TGTGCCAGCAGCTTGGGGAGCGAGCGGGACTCGTTATACATTCAGTACTTC
d_call: TRBD2; v_call: TRBV6-5; clone_size: -; j_call: TRBJ2-4; cdr3_aa: CASSYTSGSGDIQYF; cdr3_nt: TGTGCCAGCAGTTACACTAGCGGGAGCGGGGACATTCAGTACTTC
d_call: TRBD2; v_call: TRBV11-3; clone_size: few; j_call: TRBJ2-1; cdr3_aa: CASSLLAGGEQFF; cdr3_nt: TGTGCCAGCAGCTTACTAGCGGGAGGTGAGCAGTTCTTC
d_call: -; v_call: TRBV2; clone_size: -; j_call: TRBJ2-2; cdr3_aa: CASSEGLGELFF; cdr3_nt: TGTGCCAGCAGTGAAGGGCTCGGGGAGCTGTTTTTT
d_call: TRBD1; v_call: TRBV6-2/TRBV6-3; clone_size: -; j_call: TRBJ2-7; cdr3_aa: CASSSPGGYEQYF; cdr3_nt: TGTGCCAGCAGTAGTCCAGGGGGCTACGAGCAGTACTTC
d_call: -; v_call: TRBV9; clone_size: -; j_call: TRBJ1-3; cdr3_aa: CASSVDNSGNTIYF; cdr3_nt: TGTGCCAGCAGCGTAGACAACTCTGGAAACACCATATATTTT
d_call: TRBD1; v_call: TRBV11-2; clone_size: -; j_call: TRBJ2-7; cdr3_aa: CASRYPGQATGEQYF; cdr3_nt: TGTGCCAGCAGGTACCCGGGACAGGCGACGGGCGAGCAGTACTTC
d_call: TRBD1; v_call: TRBV29-1; clone_size: -; j_call: TRBJ1-4; cdr3_aa: CSVERDRDEKLFF; cdr3_nt: TGCAGCGTTGAAAGGGACAGGGACGAAAAACTGTTTTTT
d_call: TRBD2; v_call: TRBV29-1; clone_size: -; j_call: TRBJ2-1; cdr3_aa: CSVGILARYNEQFF; cdr3_nt: TGCAGCGTTGGGATACTAGCGAGATACAATGAGCAGTTCTTC
d_call: -; v_call: TRBV3-1/TRBV3-2; clone_size: -; j_call: TRBJ2-1; cdr3_aa: CASSQVASGSRKFF; cdr3_nt: -
d_call: TRBD2; v_call: TRBV5-6; clone_size: once; j_call: TRBJ2-2; cdr3_aa: CASSFPSGRANTGELFF; cdr3_nt: TGTGCCAGCAGCTTCCCTAGCGGGAGGGCGAACACCGGGGAGCTGTTTTTT
d_call: TRBD1; v_call: TRBV2; clone_size: -; j_call: TRBJ1-1; cdr3_aa: CASRPGQSMNTEAFF; cdr3_nt: TGTGCCAGCCGGCCGGGACAGTCTATGAACACTGAAGCTTTCTTT
d_call: -; v_call: TRBV10-3; clone_size: few; j_call: TRBJ1-2; cdr3_aa: CAISESRQDSYGYTF; cdr3_nt: TGTGCCATCAGTGAGTCCCGACAGGATTCCTATGGCTACACCTTC
d_call: -; v_call: TRBV28; clone_size: -; j_call: TRBJ2-7; cdr3_aa: CATRRGTYEQYF; cdr3_nt: TGTGCCACCCGCAGGGGTACCTACGAGCAGTACTTC
d_call: TRBD1; v_call: TRBV27; clone_size: -; j_call: TRBJ2-1; cdr3_aa: CASSTYTGTGEGEQFF; cdr3_nt: TGTGCCAGCAGTACCTATACCGGGACAGGGGAAGGTGAGCAGTTCTTC
d_call: TRBD1; v_call: TRBV6-2/TRBV6-3; clone_size: -; j_call: TRBJ2-7; cdr3_aa: CASSYPSGQGSDYEQYF; cdr3_nt: TGTGCCAGCAGTTACCCCTCGGGACAGGGGAGTGACTACGAGCAGTACTTC
d_call: TRBD2; v_call: TRBV14; clone_size: few; j_call: TRBJ2-7; cdr3_aa: CASSQLLARDYEQYF; cdr3_nt: TGTGCCAGCAGCCAACTACTAGCGAGAGACTACGAGCAGTACTTC
d_call: -; v_call: TRBV6-5; clone_size: -; j_call: TRBJ1-1; cdr3_aa: CASSAGRNAEAFF; cdr3_nt: TGTGCCAGCAGCGCCGGGAGGAACGCTGAAGCTTTCTTT
d_call: -; v_call: TRBV7-2; clone_size: -; j_call: TRBJ1-2; cdr3_aa: CASSLLPEGNYGYTF; cdr3_nt: TGTGCCAGCAGCTTATTGCCCGAGGGTAACTATGGCTACACCTTC
d_call: TRBD1; v_call: TRBV27; clone_size: -; j_call: TRBJ1-1; cdr3_aa: CASSARGRVSEAFF; cdr3_nt: TGTGCCAGCAGTGCTAGGGGGCGCGTATCTGAAGCTTTCTTT
d_call: -; v_call: TRBV18; clone_size: -; j_call: TRBJ1-2; cdr3_aa: CASSPGQDSAYGYTF; cdr3_nt: TGTGCCAGCTCACCGGGGCAGGACAGTGCCTATGGCTACACCTTC
d_call: TRBD2; v_call: TRBV5-1; clone_size: -; j_call: TRBJ2-5; cdr3_aa: CASTLTSGQETQYF; cdr3_nt: TGCGCCAGCACTTTGACTAGCGGCCAAGAGACCCAGTACTTC
d_call: -; v_call: TRBV29-1; clone_size: once; j_call: TRBJ2-2; cdr3_aa: CSVYGQKANTGELFF; cdr3_nt: TGCAGCGTCTACGGACAGAAGGCAAACACCGGGGAGCTGTTTTTT
d_call: TRBD2; v_call: TRBV10-3; clone_size: few; j_call: TRBJ2-7; cdr3_aa: CAISETSGSYEQYF; cdr3_nt: TGTGCCATCAGTGAGACTAGCGGGAGTTACGAGCAGTACTTC
d_call: TRBD1; v_call: TRBV19; clone_size: -; j_call: TRBJ1-2; cdr3_aa: CASRVQGAYGYTF; cdr3_nt: TGTGCCAGTAGAGTACAGGGGGCCTATGGCTACACCTTC
d_call: -; v_call: TRBV6-6; clone_size: -; j_call: TRBJ2-2; cdr3_aa: CASSLMGAAPGELFF; cdr3_nt: TGTGCCAGCAGTTTAATGGGGGCGGCCCCCGGGGAGCTGTTTTTT
d_call: -; v_call: TRBV4-1; clone_size: few; j_call: TRBJ1-2; cdr3_aa: CASTLTTTRPYGYTF; cdr3_nt: TGCGCCAGCACCCTAACCACTACCCGCCCTTATGGCTACACCTTC
d_call: TRBD2; v_call: TRBV14; clone_size: -; j_call: TRBJ2-5; cdr3_aa: CASSQVGGFRETQYF; cdr3_nt: TGTGCCAGCAGCCAAGTCGGGGGGTTCAGGGAGACCCAGTACTTC
d_call: -; v_call: TRBV6-4; clone_size: -; j_call: TRBJ2-7; cdr3_aa: CASSPQGSSYEQYF; cdr3_nt: TGTGCCAGCAGCCCCCAGGGGAGCTCCTACGAGCAGTACTTC
d_call: -; v_call: TRBV29-1; clone_size: few; j_call: TRBJ2-2; cdr3_aa: CSVVGGNTGELFF; cdr3_nt: TGCAGCGTTGTGGGAGGGAACACCGGGGAGCTGTTTTTT
d_call: -; v_call: TRBV5-6; clone_size: -; j_call: TRBJ1-5; cdr3_aa: CASSLANQPQHF; cdr3_nt: TGTGCCAGCAGCTTGGCAAATCAGCCCCAGCATTTT